This is a list of T cell receptor beta chains from one sample in a study of OX40 agonist ivuxolimab in advanced cancers. The method was immunoSEQ multiplex PCR; TCRdb's version includes in-frame clones alone and lacks a portion of them. The table lists roughly 90,000 clones, 94% of them singletons. The source material was CD4+ or CD8+ T cells sorted from blood, sampled in a trial of the OX40 agonist ivuxolimab. These receptors were obtained from an adult with an advanced solid tumor such as melanoma, head and neck, liver or kidney cancer. The CDR3 runs from the conserved cysteine through the conserved F or W. The order of the fields is CDR3 protein, CDR3 DNA, D gene, clone size, J gene, V gene. A D gene is named only where the DNA matches it firmly. Clone size is given for some rows only: seen once, a few or many times, or a class if the clone is expanded.

CDR3aa: CASSLGTPGPSLVTGELFF
CDR3nt: TGTGCCAGCAGCTTAGGCACTCCGGGACCCAGTCTGGTCACCGGGGAGCTGTTTTTT
d_gene: NA
abundance: NA
j_gene: TRBJ2-2
v_gene: TRBV13

CDR3aa: CASSTTPAGTYEQYF
CDR3nt: TGTGCCAGTAGTACAACCCCAGCGGGAACCTACGAGCAGTACTTC
d_gene: TRBD2
abundance: NA
j_gene: TRBJ2-7
v_gene: TRBV19

CDR3aa: CASSIRTRSGTDTQYF
CDR3nt: TGTGCCAGCAGTATTCGGACTAGGTCGGGCACAGATACGCAGTATTTT
d_gene: TRBD2
abundance: NA
j_gene: TRBJ2-3
v_gene: TRBV27

CDR3aa: CASSPGGANTEAFF
CDR3nt: TGTGCCAGCAGCCCTGGCGGGGCGAACACTGAAGCTTTCTTT
d_gene: NA
abundance: NA
j_gene: TRBJ1-1
v_gene: TRBV7-9

CDR3aa: CASRGSEPTLNNEQFF
CDR3nt: TGCGCCAGCAGAGGTTCGGAGCCAACACTTAACAATGAGCAGTTCTTC
d_gene: NA
abundance: NA
j_gene: TRBJ2-1
v_gene: TRBV5-1

CDR3aa: CATSRSRTTNEKLFF
CDR3nt: TGTGCCACCAGCAGATCGCGGACCACTAATGAAAAACTGTTTTTT
d_gene: NA
abundance: once
j_gene: TRBJ1-4
v_gene: TRBV15

CDR3aa: CATSTNRDDQPQHF
CDR3nt: TGTGCCACCAGCACGAACAGGGATGATCAGCCCCAGCATTTT
d_gene: NA
abundance: NA
j_gene: TRBJ1-5
v_gene: TRBV15

CDR3aa: CASSVGEGSGNTIYF
CDR3nt: TGTGCCAGCAGCGTAGGGGAAGGGTCTGGAAACACCATATATTTT
d_gene: NA
abundance: NA
j_gene: TRBJ1-3
v_gene: TRBV9

CDR3aa: CAWSVPGAFSYEQYF
CDR3nt: TGTGCCTGGAGTGTACCTGGGGCTTTTTCCTACGAGCAGTACTTC
d_gene: NA
abundance: NA
j_gene: TRBJ2-7
v_gene: TRBV30

CDR3aa: CASSEGPAGAGEAFF
CDR3nt: TGTGCCAGCAGTGAAGGGCCGGCAGGGGCCGGCGAAGCTTTCTTT
d_gene: NA
abundance: few
j_gene: TRBJ1-1
v_gene: TRBV2

CDR3aa: CASSESLRGGDTEAFF
CDR3nt: TGCGCCAGCAGTGAGTCCCTGAGGGGGGGGGACACTGAAGCTTTCTTT
d_gene: NA
abundance: NA
j_gene: TRBJ1-1
v_gene: TRBV10-1

CDR3aa: CASSQKREPIYNSPLHF
CDR3nt: TGCGCCAGCAGCCAAAAGAGGGAACCGATCTATAATTCACCCCTCCACTTT
d_gene: NA
abundance: NA
j_gene: TRBJ1-6
v_gene: TRBV4-3

CDR3aa: CASSQAPRLAGDNEQFF
CDR3nt: TGCGCCAGCAGCCAAGCGCCGAGACTAGCGGGGGACAATGAGCAGTTCTTC
d_gene: TRBD2
abundance: NA
j_gene: TRBJ2-1
v_gene: TRBV4-1

CDR3aa: CASSLIATNEKLFF
CDR3nt: TGTGCCAGCAGCCTGATAGCGACTAATGAAAAACTGTTTTTT
d_gene: NA
abundance: NA
j_gene: TRBJ1-4
v_gene: TRBV5-6

CDR3aa: CASSPRGAQLEAFF
CDR3nt: TGTGCCAGCAGTCCGCGGGGGGCACAACTTGAAGCTTTCTTT
d_gene: NA
abundance: NA
j_gene: TRBJ1-1
v_gene: TRBV27

CDR3aa: CASSPGGGGYTEAFF
CDR3nt: TGTGCCAGTAGTCCCGGCGGAGGGGGCTACACTGAAGCTTTCTTT
d_gene: TRBD1
abundance: NA
j_gene: TRBJ1-1
v_gene: TRBV19

CDR3aa: CASSRSVSGRLETQYF
CDR3nt: TGCGCCAGCAGTCGAAGCGTTAGCGGGAGATTGGAGACCCAGTACTTC
d_gene: TRBD2
abundance: NA
j_gene: TRBJ2-5
v_gene: TRBV23-1

CDR3aa: CASRYGPEAFF
CDR3nt: TGTGCCAGTAGGTACGGACCGGAAGCTTTCTTT
d_gene: NA
abundance: NA
j_gene: TRBJ1-1
v_gene: TRBV19

CDR3aa: CASSPGTVYEQYF
CDR3nt: TGTGCCAGCAGTCCCGGGACAGTTTACGAGCAGTACTTC
d_gene: TRBD1
abundance: NA
j_gene: TRBJ2-7
v_gene: TRBV6-1

CDR3aa: CASSLNLAGGPSDEQFF
CDR3nt: TGTGCCAGCAGCTTAAACCTAGCGGGAGGGCCCTCGGATGAGCAGTTCTTC
d_gene: TRBD2
abundance: NA
j_gene: TRBJ2-1
v_gene: TRBV11-2

CDR3aa: CASSLSAGNGYTF
CDR3nt: TGTGCCAGCAGTTTAAGTGCAGGGAATGGCTACACCTTC
d_gene: NA
abundance: NA
j_gene: TRBJ1-2
v_gene: TRBV27

CDR3aa: CASSFGQPYEQYF
CDR3nt: TGTGCCAGCAGCTTCGGACAGCCCTACGAGCAGTACTTC
d_gene: NA
abundance: NA
j_gene: TRBJ2-7
v_gene: TRBV5-6

CDR3aa: CASSLSARGVSNQPQHF
CDR3nt: TGTGCCAGCAGTTTATCTGCTAGAGGGGTGAGCAATCAGCCCCAGCATTTT
d_gene: NA
abundance: NA
j_gene: TRBJ1-5
v_gene: TRBV27

CDR3aa: CASSDRGPYEQYF
CDR3nt: TGTGCCAGCAGTGACAGGGGTCCCTACGAGCAGTACTTC
d_gene: NA
abundance: NA
j_gene: TRBJ2-7
v_gene: TRBV25-1

CDR3aa: CASSVEGGSSTDTQYF
CDR3nt: TGTGCCAGCAGCGTAGAAGGGGGCTCGAGCACAGATACGCAGTATTTT
d_gene: TRBD1
abundance: NA
j_gene: TRBJ2-3
v_gene: TRBV9

CDR3aa: CASTEGIGNTEAFF
CDR3nt: TGTGCCAGCACCGAGGGGATCGGGAACACTGAAGCTTTCTTT
d_gene: NA
abundance: NA
j_gene: TRBJ1-1
v_gene: TRBV6-1

CDR3aa: CASSENDSSYEQYF
CDR3nt: TGTGCCAGCAGCGAAAATGACAGTTCCTACGAGCAGTACTTC
d_gene: NA
abundance: NA
j_gene: TRBJ2-7
v_gene: TRBV9

CDR3aa: CASSKGGQVSYEQYF
CDR3nt: TGTGCCAGCAGTAAAGGAGGACAGGTCTCCTACGAGCAGTACTTC
d_gene: TRBD1
abundance: NA
j_gene: TRBJ2-7
v_gene: TRBV27

CDR3aa: CASSYSETSAEAFF
CDR3nt: TGTGCCAGCAGTTACTCAGAAACTAGCGCTGAAGCTTTCTTT
d_gene: NA
abundance: NA
j_gene: TRBJ1-1
v_gene: TRBV6-5

CDR3aa: CASSEARGDYEQYF
CDR3nt: TGTGCCAGCAGTGAAGCTCGCGGGGACTACGAGCAGTACTTC
d_gene: NA
abundance: NA
j_gene: TRBJ2-7
v_gene: TRBV2

CDR3aa: CAWRSGADSAYEQYF
CDR3nt: TGTGCCTGGAGAAGCGGAGCGGATTCCGCCTACGAGCAGTACTTC
d_gene: NA
abundance: once
j_gene: TRBJ2-7
v_gene: TRBV30

CDR3aa: CASSFVGTTEAFF
CDR3nt: TGTGCCAGCAGTTTTGTGGGGACCACTGAAGCTTTCTTT
d_gene: NA
abundance: NA
j_gene: TRBJ1-1
v_gene: TRBV28

CDR3aa: CSVRQGDGYTF
CDR3nt: TGCAGCGTTAGACAGGGGGACGGCTACACCTTC
d_gene: TRBD1
abundance: NA
j_gene: TRBJ1-2
v_gene: TRBV29-1